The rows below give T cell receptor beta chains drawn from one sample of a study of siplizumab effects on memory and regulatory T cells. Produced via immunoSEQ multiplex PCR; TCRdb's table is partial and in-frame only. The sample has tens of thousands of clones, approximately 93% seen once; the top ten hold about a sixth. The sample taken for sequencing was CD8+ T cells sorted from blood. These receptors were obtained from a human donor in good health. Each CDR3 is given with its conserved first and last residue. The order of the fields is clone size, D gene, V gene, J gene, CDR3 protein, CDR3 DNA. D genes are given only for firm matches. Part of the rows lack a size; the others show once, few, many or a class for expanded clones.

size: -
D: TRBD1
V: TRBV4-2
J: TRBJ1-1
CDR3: CASSLQGQYTEAFF
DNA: TGTGCCAGCAGCCTACAGGGACAGTACACTGAAGCTTTCTTT

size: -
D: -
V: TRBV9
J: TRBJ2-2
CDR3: CASSASILAGELFF
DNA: TGTGCCAGCAGCGCCTCAATTTTAGCCGGGGAGCTGTTTTTT

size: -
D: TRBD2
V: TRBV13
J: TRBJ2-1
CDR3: CASSRGRASGNEQFF
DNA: TGTGCCAGCAGCCGCGGGAGGGCATCCGGTAATGAGCAGTTCTTC

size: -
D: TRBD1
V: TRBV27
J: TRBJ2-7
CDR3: CASRQGAEYEQYF
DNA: TGTGCCAGCAGGCAGGGGGCAGAGTACGAGCAGTACTTC

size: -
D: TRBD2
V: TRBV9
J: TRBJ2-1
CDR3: CASSVVSGTSNEQFF
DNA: TGTGCCAGCAGCGTAGTTAGCGGGACTTCCAATGAGCAGTTCTTC

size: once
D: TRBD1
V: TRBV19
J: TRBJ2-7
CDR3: CASRMQGESTYEQYF
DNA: TGTGCCAGTAGGATGCAGGGGGAGTCCACCTACGAGCAGTACTTC

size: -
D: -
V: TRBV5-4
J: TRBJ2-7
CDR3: CASSLGGRTRSYEQYF
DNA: TGTGCCAGCAGCTTGGGGGGTAGGACCCGGTCCTACGAGCAGTACTTC

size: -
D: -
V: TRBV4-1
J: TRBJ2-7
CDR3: CASSPGLSYEQYF
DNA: TGCGCCAGCAGCCCGGGCTTATCCTACGAGCAGTACTTC

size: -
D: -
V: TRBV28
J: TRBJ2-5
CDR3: CASSDTSWAETYQETQYF
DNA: TGTGCCAGCAGTGATACTAGTTGGGCGGAGACGTACCAAGAGACCCAGTACTTC

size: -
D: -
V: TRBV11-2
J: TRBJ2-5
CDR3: CASSLGRDSEETQYF
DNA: TGTGCCAGCAGCTTAGGGAGGGACAGTGAAGAGACCCAGTACTTC

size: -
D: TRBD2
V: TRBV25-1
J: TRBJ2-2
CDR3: CASSESWTSGRAVGELFF
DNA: TGTGCCAGCAGTGAATCCTGGACTAGCGGGAGGGCCGTCGGGGAGCTGTTTTTT

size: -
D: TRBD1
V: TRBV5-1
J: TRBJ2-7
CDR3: CASSFGTGPYEQYF
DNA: TGCGCCAGCAGCTTCGGGACAGGCCCCTACGAGCAGTACTTC

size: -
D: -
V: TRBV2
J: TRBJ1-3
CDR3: CASSDVTGTGNTIYF
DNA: TGTGCCAGCAGTGACGTGACAGGCACTGGAAACACCATATATTTT

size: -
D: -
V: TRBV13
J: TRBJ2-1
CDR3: CASSLTDNEQFF
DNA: TGTGCCAGCAGCTTGACTGACAATGAGCAGTTCTTC

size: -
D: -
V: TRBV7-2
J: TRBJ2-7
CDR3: CASSLTGAYEQYF
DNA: TGTGCCAGCAGCTTAACGGGAGCGTACGAGCAGTACTTC

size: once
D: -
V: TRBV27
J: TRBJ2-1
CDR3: CASRSGTGSSYNEQFF
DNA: TGTGCCAGCAGGTCTGGGACCGGCAGCTCCTACAATGAGCAGTTCTTC

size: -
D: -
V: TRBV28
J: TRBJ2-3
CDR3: CASSYPGPRTDTQYF
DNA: TGTGCCAGCAGTTACCCGGGCCCCCGGACAGATACGCAGTATTTT